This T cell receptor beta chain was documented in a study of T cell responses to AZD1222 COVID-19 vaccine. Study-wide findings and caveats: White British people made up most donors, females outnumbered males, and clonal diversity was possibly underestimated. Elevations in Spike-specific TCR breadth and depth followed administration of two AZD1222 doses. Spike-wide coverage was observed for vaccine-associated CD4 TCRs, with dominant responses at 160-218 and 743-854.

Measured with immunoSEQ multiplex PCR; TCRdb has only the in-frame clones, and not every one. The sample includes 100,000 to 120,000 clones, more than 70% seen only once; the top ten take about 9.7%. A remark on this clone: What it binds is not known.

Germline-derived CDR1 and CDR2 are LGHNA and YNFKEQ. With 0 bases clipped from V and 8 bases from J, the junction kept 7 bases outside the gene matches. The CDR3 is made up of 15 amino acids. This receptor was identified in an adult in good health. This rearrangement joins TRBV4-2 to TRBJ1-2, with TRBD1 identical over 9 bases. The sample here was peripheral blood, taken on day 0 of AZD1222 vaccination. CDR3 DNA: TGTGCCAGCAGCCAAGATCGGGACAGGGTGGAAGGCTACACCTTC. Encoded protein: CASSQDRDRVEGYTF.